This T cell receptor beta chain is from a study of OX40 agonist ivuxolimab in advanced cancers. The germline V gene encodes CDR1 SNHLY and CDR2 FYNNEI. The CDR3 covers 17 residues. Trimming took 8 bases from V and 0 from J, leaving 23 bases between them. TCRdb's table, derived via immunoSEQ multiplex PCR, lists solely in-frame clones and lacks some. The repertoire has around 30,000 clones, approximately 91% of them found once; the top ten carry over 9%. This sequence originates from an adult with an advanced solid tumor such as melanoma, head and neck, liver or kidney cancer. The genes are TRBV2 and TRBJ2-7, with a weak D call TRBD1 (5 bases). This specimen was CD4+ or CD8+ T cells sorted from blood, taken in a trial of the OX40 agonist ivuxolimab. In nucleotides, the CDR3 is TGTGCCAGCCGCGAAATATCAGGCTCTGGGGCCTCCTACGAGCAGTACTTC. This codes for CASREISGSGASYEQYF.